Shown below are 5 T cell receptor beta chains from a single sample sequenced in a study of OX40 agonist ivuxolimab in advanced cancers. Receptor libraries were prepared by the immunoSEQ multiplex PCR assay. This immuneACCESS table, as held by TCRdb, lists in-frame sequences with V and J called but not all clones. Of the missing ones, under half trace to an unresolved V gene in checked studies; the others have no known cause. The sample table holds more than 15,000 clones, of which about 74% were seen once. The top ten constitute 20% to 30% of the sample. The sample here was CD4+ or CD8+ T cells sorted from blood, taken in a trial of the OX40 agonist ivuxolimab. These receptors originate from an adult with an advanced solid tumor such as melanoma, head and neck, liver or kidney cancer.

This chain links TRBV29-1 with TRBJ2-1; 8 nucleotides align to TRBD1. The CDR3 loop spans 15 amino acids. Losses at the gene ends were 2 bases for V and 0 bases for J; bases not matched to a gene: 3. Germline V gene sequence: CDR1 SQVTM, CDR2 ANQGSEA. The CDR3 is CSVEHRGFSYNEQFF. The CDR3 DNA reads as TGCAGCGTTGAACACAGGGGGTTCTCCTACAATGAGCAGTTCTTC.

J is TRBJ1-2 and V is TRBV6-6; perhaps TRBD1 as D (6 bases). V was shortened by 6 bases and J by 1 base, with 18 bases between the two germline ends. This CDR3 is 16 amino acids long. CDR1 and CDR2 (germline): MNHNY, SVGAGI (reference sequence). The DNA of the CDR3 is TGTGCCAGCAGCCCTACGCCCAGGACAGTTAACTATGGCTACACCTTC. Translation gives CASSPTPRTVNYGYTF.

The genes are TRBV9 and TRBJ1-1; 11 bases fit TRBD1. Germline lookup yields CDR1 SGDLS and CDR2 YYNGEE. The length of the CDR3 is 17 residues. After removal of 2 bases from V and 0 bases from J, the junction contained 6 bases not matched to a gene. The CDR3 sequence: CASSVGQGALMNTEAFF. The CDR3 DNA is TGTGCCAGCAGCGTTGGACAGGGGGCGTTGATGAACACTGAAGCTTTCTTT.

This sequence joins TRBV10-3 and TRBJ1-4; tentatively, D is TRBD1 (5 bases). Germline CDR1 ENHRY, CDR2 SYGVKD. V was shortened by 0 bases and J by 4 bases, with 9 bases between the two germline ends. The CDR3 runs to 15 residues. Here the CDR3 reads CAISESGGLNEKLFF. DNA for the CDR3: TGTGCCATCAGTGAGTCCGGGGGTCTTAATGAAAAACTGTTTTTT.

V gene TRBV9 combines with J gene TRBJ2-7; TRBD1 is a possible D gene (6 bases). Per the germline V gene, CDR1 is SGDLS and CDR2 is YYNGEE. This CDR3 comprises 14 residues. V gave up 2 bases and J gave up 5 bases, with 14 bases separating them. The CDR3 nucleotides are TGTGCCAGCAGCGTCGAAGGGGGAGAGGACGAGCAGTACTTC. Translation gives CASSVEGGEDEQYF.